This entry describes one TCR beta chain. Its antigen is undetermined. The table came from immunoSEQ multiplex PCR; TCRdb's copy has only in-frame clones and leaves some out. The sample includes tens of thousands of clones, 65% to 80% seen only once; the top ten take 2.4%. Cells that had been cultured for 10 days were the source of isolated CD4+ T cells. Two-dose BNT162b2 or mRNA-1273 vaccination was given to participants. V was pared by 2 bases and J by 4 bases, with 8 bases between. Germline V gene data show CDR1 as KGHDR and CDR2 as SFDVKD. The CDR3 has 15 amino acids. The sample belongs to a study of vaccination effects on CD4 cells after COVID-19.

The clonotype originates from a human donor who received a COVID-19 vaccine. V usage is TRBV24-1 and J usage is TRBJ2-6; D is ambiguous. The sequenced sample was CD4+ T cells from PBMCs cultured without peptide, obtained after COVID-19 vaccination. The CDR3 nucleotides read TGTGCCACCAGTGATTCTCGTACAGGGGCCAACGTCCTGACTTTC. This sequence encodes CATSDSRTGANVLTF.